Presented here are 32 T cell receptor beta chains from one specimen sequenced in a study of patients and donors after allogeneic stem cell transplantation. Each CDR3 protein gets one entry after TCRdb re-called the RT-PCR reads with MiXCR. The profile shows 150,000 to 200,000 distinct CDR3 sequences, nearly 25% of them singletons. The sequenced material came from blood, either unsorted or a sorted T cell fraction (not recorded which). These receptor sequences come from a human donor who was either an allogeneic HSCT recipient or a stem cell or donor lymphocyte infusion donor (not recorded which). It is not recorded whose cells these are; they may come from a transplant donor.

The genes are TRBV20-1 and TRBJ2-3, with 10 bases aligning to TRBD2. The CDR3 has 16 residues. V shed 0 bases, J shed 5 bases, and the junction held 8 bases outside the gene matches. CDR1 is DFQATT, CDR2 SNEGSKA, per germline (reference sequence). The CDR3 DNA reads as TGCAGTGCTAGAGACAGGAGGGCTAGCGGGGGAGATACGCAGTATTTT. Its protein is CSARDRRASGGDTQYF.

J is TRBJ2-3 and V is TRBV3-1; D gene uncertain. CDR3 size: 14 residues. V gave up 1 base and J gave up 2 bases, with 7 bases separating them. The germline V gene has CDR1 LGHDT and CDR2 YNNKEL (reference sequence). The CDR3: CASSQGVHTDTQYF. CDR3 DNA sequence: TGTGCCAGCAGCCAAGGGGTTCACACAGATACGCAGTATTTT.

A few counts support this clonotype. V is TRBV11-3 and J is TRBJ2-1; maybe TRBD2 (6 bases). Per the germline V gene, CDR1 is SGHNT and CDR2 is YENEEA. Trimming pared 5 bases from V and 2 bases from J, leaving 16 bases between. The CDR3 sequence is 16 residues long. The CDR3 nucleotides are TGTGCCAGCAGCGCCTCCGGGACTGGGGCCTACAATGAGCAGTTCTTC. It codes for CASSASGTGAYNEQFF.

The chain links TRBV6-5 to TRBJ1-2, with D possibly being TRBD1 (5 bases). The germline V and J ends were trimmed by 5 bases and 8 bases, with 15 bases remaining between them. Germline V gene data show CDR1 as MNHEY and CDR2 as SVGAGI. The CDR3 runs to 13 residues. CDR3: CASSLGQTRGYTF. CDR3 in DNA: TGTGCCAGCAGTCTAGGACAAACAAGGGGCTACACCTTC.

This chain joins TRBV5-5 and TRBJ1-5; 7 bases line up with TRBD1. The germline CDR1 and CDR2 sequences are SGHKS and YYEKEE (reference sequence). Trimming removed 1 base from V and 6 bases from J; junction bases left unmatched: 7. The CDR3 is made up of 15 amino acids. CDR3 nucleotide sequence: TGTGCCAGCAGCTTGCAAGGGGGCGAGGGTCAGCCCCAGCATTTT. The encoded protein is CASSLQGGEGQPQHF.

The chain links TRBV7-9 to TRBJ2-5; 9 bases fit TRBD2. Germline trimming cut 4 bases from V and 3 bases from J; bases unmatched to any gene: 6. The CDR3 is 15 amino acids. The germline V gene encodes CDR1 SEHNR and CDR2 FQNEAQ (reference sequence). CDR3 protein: CASSYPRGREETQYF. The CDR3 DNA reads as TGTGCCAGCAGCTATCCTCGCGGGAGGGAAGAGACCCAGTACTTC. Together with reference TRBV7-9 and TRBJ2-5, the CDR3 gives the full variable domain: DTGVSQNPRHKITKRGQNVTFRCDPISEHNRLYWYRQTLGQGPEFLTYFQNEAQLEKSRLLSDRFSAERPKGSFSTLEIQRTEQGDSAMYLCASSYPRGREETQYFGPGTRLLVL.

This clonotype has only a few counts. Written as DNA, the CDR3 is TGTGCCAGCAGGGTGAGGACAGGGGACTATAGCAATCAGCCCCAGCATTTT. Its protein product is CASRVRTGDYSNQPQHF. V gene TRBV28 combines with J gene TRBJ1-5; 9 bases match TRBD1. CDR1 MDHEN and CDR2 SYDVKM come from the germline V gene. Trimming cost V 6 bases and J 0 bases; bases outside gene matches: 9. The CDR3 loop spans 17 amino acids.

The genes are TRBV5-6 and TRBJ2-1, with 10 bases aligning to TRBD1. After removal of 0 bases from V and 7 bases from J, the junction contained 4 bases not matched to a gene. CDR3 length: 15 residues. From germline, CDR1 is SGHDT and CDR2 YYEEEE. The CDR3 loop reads CASSLATGGWNEQFF. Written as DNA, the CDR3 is TGTGCCAGCAGCTTGGCGACAGGGGGCTGGAATGAGCAGTTCTTC.

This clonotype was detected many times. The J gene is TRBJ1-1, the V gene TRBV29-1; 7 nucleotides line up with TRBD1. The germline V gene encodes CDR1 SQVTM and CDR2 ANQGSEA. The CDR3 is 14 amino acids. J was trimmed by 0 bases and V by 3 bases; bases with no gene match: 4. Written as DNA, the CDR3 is TGCAGCGTTGATAGGGGACAGATGAACACTGAAGCTTTCTTT. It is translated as CSVDRGQMNTEAFF.

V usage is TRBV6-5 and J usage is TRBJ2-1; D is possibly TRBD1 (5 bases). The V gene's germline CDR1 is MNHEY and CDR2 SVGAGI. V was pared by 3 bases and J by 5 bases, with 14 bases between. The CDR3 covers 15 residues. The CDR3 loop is CASSYRLGENNEQFF. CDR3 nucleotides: TGTGCCAGCAGTTATCGGCTAGGGGAAAACAATGAGCAGTTCTTC.

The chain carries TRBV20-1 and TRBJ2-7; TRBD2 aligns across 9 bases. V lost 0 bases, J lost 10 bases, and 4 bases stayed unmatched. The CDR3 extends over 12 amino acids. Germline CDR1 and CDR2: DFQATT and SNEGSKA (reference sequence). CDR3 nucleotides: TGCAGTGCTAGAGATGGCGGGAGGGACCAGTACTTC. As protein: CSARDGGRDQYF.

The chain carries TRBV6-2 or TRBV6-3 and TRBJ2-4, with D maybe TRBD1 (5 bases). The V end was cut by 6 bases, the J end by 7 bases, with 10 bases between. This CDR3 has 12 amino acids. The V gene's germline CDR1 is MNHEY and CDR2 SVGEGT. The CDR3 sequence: CASSPGWNIQYF. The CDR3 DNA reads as TGTGCCAGCAGCCCAGGGTGGAACATTCAGTACTTC.

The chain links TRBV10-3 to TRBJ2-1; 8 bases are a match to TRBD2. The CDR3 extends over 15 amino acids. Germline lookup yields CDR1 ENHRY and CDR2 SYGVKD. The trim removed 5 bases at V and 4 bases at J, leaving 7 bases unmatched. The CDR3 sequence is CAISQGGGKYNEQFF. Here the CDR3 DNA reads TGTGCCATCAGTCAAGGCGGGGGGAAATACAATGAGCAGTTCTTC.

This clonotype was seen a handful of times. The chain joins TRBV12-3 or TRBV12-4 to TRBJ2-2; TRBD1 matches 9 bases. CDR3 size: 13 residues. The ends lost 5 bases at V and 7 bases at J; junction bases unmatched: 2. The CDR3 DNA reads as TGTGCCAGCAGTCACAGGGGGCACGGGGAGCTGTTTTTT. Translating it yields CASSHRGHGELFF.

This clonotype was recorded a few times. Here the CDR3 reads CASSFEGPEDTIYF. In nucleotides, the CDR3 is TGCGCCAGCAGCTTCGAAGGGCCGGAGGACACCATATATTTT. The chain links TRBV5-1 to TRBJ1-3; D is undetermined. CDR1 and CDR2 (germline): SGHRS, YFSETQ. This CDR3 has 14 residues. V was pared by 2 bases and J by 8 bases, with 14 bases between. The variable domain in full, completed from reference TRBV5-1 and TRBJ1-3, reads KAGVTQTPRYLIKTRGQQVTLSCSPISGHRSVSWYQQTPGQGLQFLFEYFSETQRNKGNFPGRFSGRQFSNSRSEMNVSTLELGDSALYLCASSFEGPEDTIYFGEGSWLTVV.

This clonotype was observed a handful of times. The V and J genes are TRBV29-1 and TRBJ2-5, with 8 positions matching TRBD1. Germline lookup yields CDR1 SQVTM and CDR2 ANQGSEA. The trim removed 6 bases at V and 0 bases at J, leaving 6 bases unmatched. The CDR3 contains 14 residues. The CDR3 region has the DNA TGCAGCGTGACAGGACAGGGAAACCAAGAGACCCAGTACTTC. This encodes CSVTGQGNQETQYF.

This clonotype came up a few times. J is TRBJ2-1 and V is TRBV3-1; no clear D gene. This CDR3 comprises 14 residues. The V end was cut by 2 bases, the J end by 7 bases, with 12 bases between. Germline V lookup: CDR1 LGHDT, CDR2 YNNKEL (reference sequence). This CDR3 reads CASSQNYASNEQFF. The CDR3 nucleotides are TGTGCCAGCAGCCAAAACTACGCCTCAAATGAGCAGTTCTTC.

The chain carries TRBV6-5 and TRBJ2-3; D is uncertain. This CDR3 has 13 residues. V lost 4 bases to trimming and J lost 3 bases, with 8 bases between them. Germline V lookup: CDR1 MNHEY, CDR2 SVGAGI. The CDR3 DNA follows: TGTGCCAGCAGTTCCGGCAGAACAGATACGCAGTATTTT. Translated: CASSSGRTDTQYF.

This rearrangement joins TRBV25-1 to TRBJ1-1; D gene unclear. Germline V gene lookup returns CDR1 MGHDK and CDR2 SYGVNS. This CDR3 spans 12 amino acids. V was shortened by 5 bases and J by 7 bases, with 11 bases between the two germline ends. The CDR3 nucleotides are TGTGCCAGCAGTCCGGCTGGGAGTGAAGCTTTCTTT. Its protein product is CASSPAGSEAFF.

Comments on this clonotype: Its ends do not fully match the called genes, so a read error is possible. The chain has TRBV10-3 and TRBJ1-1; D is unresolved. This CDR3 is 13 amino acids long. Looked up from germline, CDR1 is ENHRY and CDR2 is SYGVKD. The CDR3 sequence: CAISVHVNTKAFF. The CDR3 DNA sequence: TGTGCCATCAGTGTTCATGTGAACACTAAAGCTTTCTTT.

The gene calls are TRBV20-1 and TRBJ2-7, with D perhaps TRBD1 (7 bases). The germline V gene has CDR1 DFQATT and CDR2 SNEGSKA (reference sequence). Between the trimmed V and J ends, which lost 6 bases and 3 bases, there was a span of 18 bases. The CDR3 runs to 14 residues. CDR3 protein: CSAAQQGRNYEQYF. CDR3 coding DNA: TGCAGTGCGGCGCAACAGGGGAGGAACTACGAGCAGTACTTC.

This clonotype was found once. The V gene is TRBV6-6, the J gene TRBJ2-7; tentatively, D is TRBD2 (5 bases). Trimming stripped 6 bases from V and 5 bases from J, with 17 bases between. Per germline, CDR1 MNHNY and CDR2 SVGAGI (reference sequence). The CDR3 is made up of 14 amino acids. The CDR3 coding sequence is TGTGCCAGCAGCTCAAAATTCGAGGGTGACGAGCAGTACTTC. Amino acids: CASSSKFEGDEQYF.

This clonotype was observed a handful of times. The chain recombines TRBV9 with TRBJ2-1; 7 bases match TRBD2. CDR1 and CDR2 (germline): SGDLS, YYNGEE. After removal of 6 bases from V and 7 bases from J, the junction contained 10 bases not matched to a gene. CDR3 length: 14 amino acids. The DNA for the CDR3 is TGTGCCAGCAATACCGGACTAGTGCGAAATGAGCAGTTCTTC. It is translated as CASNTGLVRNEQFF.

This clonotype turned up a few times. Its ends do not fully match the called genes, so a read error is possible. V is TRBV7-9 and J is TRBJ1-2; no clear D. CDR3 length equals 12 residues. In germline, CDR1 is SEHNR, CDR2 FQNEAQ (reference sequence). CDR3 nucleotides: TGTGCCGGCAGCTTAGCCACCCTTGGCTACACCTTC. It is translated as CAGSLATLGYTF.

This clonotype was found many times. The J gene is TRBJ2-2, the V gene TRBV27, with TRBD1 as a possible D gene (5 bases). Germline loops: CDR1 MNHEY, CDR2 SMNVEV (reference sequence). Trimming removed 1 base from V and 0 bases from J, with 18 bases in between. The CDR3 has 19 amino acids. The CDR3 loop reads CASSLLSGWGGPNTGELFF. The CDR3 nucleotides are TGTGCCAGCAGTTTATTATCAGGGTGGGGCGGTCCGAACACCGGGGAGCTGTTTTTT.

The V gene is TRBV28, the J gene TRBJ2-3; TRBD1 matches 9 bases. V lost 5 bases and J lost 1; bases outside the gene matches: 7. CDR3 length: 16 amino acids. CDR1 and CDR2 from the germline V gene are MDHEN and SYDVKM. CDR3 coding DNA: TGTGCCAGCAGTCCCGGGACAGGGAAGGGCACAGATACGCAGTATTTT. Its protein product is CASSPGTGKGTDTQYF.

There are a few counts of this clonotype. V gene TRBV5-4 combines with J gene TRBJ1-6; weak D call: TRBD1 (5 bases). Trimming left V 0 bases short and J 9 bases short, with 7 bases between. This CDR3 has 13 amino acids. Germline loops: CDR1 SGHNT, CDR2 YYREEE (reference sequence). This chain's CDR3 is CASSLGGISPLHF. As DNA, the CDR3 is TGTGCCAGCAGCTTGGGGGGGATTTCACCCCTCCACTTT.

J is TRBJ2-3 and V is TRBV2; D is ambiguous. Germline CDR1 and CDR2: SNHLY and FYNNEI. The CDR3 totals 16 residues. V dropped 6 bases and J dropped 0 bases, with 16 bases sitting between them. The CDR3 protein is CASSRFWQTSTDTQYF. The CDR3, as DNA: TGTGCCAGCAGCCGCTTTTGGCAGACAAGCACAGATACGCAGTATTTT.

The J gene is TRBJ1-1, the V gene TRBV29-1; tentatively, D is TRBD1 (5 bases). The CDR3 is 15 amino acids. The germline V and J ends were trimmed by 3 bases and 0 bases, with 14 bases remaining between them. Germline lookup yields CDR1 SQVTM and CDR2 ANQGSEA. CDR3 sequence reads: CSVDSGGRVNTEAFF. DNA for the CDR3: TGCAGCGTTGACTCGGGGGGAAGGGTGAACACTGAAGCTTTCTTT. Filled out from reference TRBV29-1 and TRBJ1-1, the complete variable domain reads SAVISQKPSRDICQRGTSLTIQCQVDSQVTMMFWYRQQPGQSLTLIATANQGSEATYESGFVIDKFPISRPNLTFSTLTVSNMSPEDSSIYLCSVDSGGRVNTEAFFGQGTRLTVV.

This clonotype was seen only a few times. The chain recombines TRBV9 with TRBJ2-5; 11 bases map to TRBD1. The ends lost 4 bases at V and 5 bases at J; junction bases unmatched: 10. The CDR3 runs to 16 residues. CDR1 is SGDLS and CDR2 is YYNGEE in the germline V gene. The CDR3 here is CASSPGQGARGETQYF. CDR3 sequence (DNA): TGTGCCAGCAGCCCCGGACAGGGGGCGCGAGGGGAGACCCAGTACTTC.

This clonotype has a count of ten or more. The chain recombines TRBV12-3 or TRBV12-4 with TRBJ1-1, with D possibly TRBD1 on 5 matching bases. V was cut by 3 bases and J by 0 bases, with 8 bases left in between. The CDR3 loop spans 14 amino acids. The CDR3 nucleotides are TGTGCCAGCAGTTTCGACAGCATGAACACTGAAGCTTTCTTT. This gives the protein CASSFDSMNTEAFF.

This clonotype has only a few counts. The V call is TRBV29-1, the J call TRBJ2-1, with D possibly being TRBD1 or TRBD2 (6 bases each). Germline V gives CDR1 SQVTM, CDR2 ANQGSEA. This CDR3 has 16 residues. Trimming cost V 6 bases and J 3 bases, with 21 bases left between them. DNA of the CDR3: TGCAGCGTGTGGACAGCCAATGGGGGGTTCTACAATGAGCAGTTCTTC. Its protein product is CSVWTANGGFYNEQFF.